This T cell receptor beta chain derives from a study of control samples from healthy donors and cancer patients. Some clones are missing from TCRdb's copy, which holds only in-frame ones; the method was immunoSEQ multiplex PCR. Among some 120,000 clones listed, roughly 93% were seen once. The CDR3 runs to 14 residues. In germline, CDR1 is SGHRS, CDR2 YFSETQ. The V and J ends lost 0 bases and 9 bases, in that order; junction bases with no gene match: 8. This chain uses TRBV5-1 with TRBJ1-1; 7 bases are a match to TRBD1. The receptor's source is a man in his thirties or forties in good health. The sample consisted of blood. CDR3 DNA sequence: TGCGCCAGCAGCTTGGTTCAGGGGGATTATCAAGCTTTCTTT. Translation: CASSLVQGDYQAFF.